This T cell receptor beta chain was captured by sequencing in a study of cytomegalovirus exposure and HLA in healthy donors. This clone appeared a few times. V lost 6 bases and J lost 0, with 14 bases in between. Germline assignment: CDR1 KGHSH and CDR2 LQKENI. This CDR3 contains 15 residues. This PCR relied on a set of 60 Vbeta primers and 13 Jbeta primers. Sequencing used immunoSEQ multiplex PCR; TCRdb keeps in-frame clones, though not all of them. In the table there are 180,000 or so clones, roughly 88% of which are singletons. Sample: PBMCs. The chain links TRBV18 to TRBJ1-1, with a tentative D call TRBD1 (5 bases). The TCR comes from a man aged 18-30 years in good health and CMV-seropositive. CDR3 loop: CASSEKGRMNTEAFF. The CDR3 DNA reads TGTGCCAGCTCCGAGAAGGGGCGAATGAACACTGAAGCTTTCTTT.